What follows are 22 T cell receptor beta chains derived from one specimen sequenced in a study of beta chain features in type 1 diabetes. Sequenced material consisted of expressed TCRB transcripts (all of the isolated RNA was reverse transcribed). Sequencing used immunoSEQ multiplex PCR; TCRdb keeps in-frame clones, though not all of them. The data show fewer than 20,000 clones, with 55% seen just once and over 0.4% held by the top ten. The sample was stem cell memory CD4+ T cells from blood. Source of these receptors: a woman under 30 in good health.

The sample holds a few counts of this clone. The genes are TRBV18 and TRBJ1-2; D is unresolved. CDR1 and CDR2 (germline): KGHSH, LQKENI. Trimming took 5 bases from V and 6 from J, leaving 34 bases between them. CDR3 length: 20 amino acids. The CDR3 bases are TGTGCCAGCTCAGCCACCCTGAGGGCCCGTATTCCGCTGGAGGACCATGGCTACACCTTC. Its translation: CASSATLRARIPLEDHGYTF.

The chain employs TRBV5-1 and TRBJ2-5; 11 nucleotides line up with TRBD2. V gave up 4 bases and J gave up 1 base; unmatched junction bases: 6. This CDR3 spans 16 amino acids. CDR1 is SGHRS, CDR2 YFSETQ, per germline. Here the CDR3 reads CASSGGLAGTQETQYF. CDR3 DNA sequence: TGCGCCAGCAGCGGCGGACTAGCGGGTACCCAAGAGACCCAGTACTTC. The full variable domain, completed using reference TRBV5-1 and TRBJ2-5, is KAGVTQTPRYLIKTRGQQVTLSCSPISGHRSVSWYQQTPGQGLQFLFEYFSETQRNKGNFPGRFSGRQFSNSRSEMNVSTLELGDSALYLCASSGGLAGTQETQYFGPGTRLLVL.

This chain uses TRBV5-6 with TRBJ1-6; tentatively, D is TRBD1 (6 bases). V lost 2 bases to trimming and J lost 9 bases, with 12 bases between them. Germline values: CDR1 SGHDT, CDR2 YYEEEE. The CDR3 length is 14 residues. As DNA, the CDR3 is TGTGCCAGCAGCTTCGGGGGGCGAGGTTCACCCCTCCACTTT. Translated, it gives CASSFGGRGSPLHF.

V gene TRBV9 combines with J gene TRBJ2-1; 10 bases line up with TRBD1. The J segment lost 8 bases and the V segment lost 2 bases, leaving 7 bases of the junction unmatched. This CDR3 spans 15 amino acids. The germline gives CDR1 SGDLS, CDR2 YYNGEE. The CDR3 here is CASSVGQGGNDEQFF. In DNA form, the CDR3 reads TGTGCCAGCAGCGTTGGACAGGGGGGGAACGATGAGCAGTTCTTC. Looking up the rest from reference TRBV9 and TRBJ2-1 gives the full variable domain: DSGVTQTPKHLITATGQRVTLRCSPRSGDLSVYWYQQSLDQGLQFLIQYYNGEERAKGNILERFSAQQFPDLHSELNLSSLELGDSALYFCASSVGQGGNDEQFFGPGTRLTVL.

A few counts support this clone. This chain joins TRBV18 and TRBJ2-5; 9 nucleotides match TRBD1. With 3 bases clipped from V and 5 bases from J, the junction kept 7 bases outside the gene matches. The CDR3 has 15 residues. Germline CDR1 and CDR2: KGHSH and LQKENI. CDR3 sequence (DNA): TGTGCCAGCTCACCCCGGACAGGGGATATGGAGACCCAGTACTTC. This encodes CASSPRTGDMETQYF. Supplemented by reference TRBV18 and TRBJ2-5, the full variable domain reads NAGVMQNPRHLVRRRGQEARLRCSPMKGHSHVYWYRQLPEEGLKFMVYLQKENIIDESGMPKERFSAEFPKEGPSILRIQQVVRGDSAAYFCASSPRTGDMETQYFGPGTRLLVL.

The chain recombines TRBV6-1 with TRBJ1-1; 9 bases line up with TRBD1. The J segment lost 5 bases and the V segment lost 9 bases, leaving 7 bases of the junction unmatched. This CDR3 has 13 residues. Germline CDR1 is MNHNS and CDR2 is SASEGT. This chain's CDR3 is CASRDRAVTEAFF. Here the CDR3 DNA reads TGTGCCAGTAGGGACAGGGCAGTGACTGAAGCTTTCTTT.

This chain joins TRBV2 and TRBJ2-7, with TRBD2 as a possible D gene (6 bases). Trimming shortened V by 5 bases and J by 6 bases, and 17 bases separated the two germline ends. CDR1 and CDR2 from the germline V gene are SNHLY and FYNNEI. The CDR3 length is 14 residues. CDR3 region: CASSSPGLPREQYF. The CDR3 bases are TGTGCCAGCAGTTCACCGGGACTTCCTCGCGAGCAGTACTTC. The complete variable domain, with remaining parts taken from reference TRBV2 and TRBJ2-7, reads EPEVTQTPSHQVTQMGQEVILRCVPISNHLYFYWYRQILGQKVEFLVSFYNNEISEKSEIFDDQFSVERPDGSNFTLKIRSTKLEDSAMYFCASSSPGLPREQYFGPGTRLTVT.

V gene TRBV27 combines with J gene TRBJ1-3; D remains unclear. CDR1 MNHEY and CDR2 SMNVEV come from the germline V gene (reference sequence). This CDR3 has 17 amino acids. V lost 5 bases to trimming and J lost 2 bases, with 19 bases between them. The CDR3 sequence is CASSTSRTPGTGNTIYF. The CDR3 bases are TGTGCCAGCAGTACCAGCAGGACCCCGGGAACTGGAAACACCATATATTTT.

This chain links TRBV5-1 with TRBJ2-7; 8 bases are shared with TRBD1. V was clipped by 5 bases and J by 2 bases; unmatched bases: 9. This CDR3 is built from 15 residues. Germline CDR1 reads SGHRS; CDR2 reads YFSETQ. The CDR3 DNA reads TGCGCCAGCAGGGCCCGACAGGGGCTAACCTACGAGCAGTACTTC. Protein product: CASRARQGLTYEQYF.

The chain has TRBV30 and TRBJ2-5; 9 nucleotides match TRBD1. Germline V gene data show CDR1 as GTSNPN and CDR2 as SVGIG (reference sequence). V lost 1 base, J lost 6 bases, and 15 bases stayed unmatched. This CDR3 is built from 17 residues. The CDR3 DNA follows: TGTGCCTGGAGTGAATCCATTGGACAGGGGCCGAGGAAGACCCAGTACTTC. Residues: CAWSESIGQGPRKTQYF.

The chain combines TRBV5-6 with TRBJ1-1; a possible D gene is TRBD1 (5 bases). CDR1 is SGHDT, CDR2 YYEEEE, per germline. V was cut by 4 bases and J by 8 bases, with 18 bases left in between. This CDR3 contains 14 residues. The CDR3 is CASSPSPREAEAFF. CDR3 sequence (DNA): TGTGCCAGCAGCCCTTCTCCCAGGGAAGCCGAAGCTTTCTTT.

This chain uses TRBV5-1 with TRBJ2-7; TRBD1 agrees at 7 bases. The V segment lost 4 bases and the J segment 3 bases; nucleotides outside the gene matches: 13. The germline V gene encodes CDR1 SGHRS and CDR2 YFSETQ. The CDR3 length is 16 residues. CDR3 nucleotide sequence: TGCGCCAGCAGCCTGGTCACCGGGACAGCGTACTACGAGCAGTACTTC. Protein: CASSLVTGTAYYEQYF. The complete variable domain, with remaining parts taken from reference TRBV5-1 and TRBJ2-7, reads KAGVTQTPRYLIKTRGQQVTLSCSPISGHRSVSWYQQTPGQGLQFLFEYFSETQRNKGNFPGRFSGRQFSNSRSEMNVSTLELGDSALYLCASSLVTGTAYYEQYFGPGTRLTVT.

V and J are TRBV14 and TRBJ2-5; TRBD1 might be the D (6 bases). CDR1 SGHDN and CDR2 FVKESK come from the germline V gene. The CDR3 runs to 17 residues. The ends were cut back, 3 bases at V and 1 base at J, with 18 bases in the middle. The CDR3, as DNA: TGTGCCAGCAGCCAGGGTAGGAGGACAGCATTCCAAGAGACCCAGTACTTC. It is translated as CASSQGRRTAFQETQYF.

The CDR3 sequence: CASSEWQVPDTQYF. The CDR3 region has the DNA TGTGCCAGCAGTGAATGGCAGGTTCCAGATACGCAGTATTTT. The genes are TRBV25-1 and TRBJ2-3; D remains unclear. The germline V gene has CDR1 MGHDK and CDR2 SYGVNS. The CDR3 is 14 amino acids. Trimming took 1 base from V and 4 from J, leaving 9 bases between them.

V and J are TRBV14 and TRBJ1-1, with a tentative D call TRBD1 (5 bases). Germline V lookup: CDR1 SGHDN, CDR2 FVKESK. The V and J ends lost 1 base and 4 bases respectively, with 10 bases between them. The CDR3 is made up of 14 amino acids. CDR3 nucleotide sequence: TGTGCCAGCAGCCAAGTCTACGGGGGCACTGAAGCTTTCTTT. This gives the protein CASSQVYGGTEAFF.

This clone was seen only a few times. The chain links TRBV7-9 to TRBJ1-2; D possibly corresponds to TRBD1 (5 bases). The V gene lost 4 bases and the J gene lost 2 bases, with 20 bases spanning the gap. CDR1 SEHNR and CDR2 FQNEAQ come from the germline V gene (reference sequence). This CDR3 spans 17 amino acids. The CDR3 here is CASSSRMQSQDNYGYTF. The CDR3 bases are TGTGCCAGCAGCTCCCGGATGCAATCACAGGACAACTATGGCTACACCTTC.

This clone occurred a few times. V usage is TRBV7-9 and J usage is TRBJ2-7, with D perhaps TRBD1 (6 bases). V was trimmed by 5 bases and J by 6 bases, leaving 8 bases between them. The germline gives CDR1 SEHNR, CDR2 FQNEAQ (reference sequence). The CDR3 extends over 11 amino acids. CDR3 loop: CASSARGEQYF. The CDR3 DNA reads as TGTGCCAGCAGCGCCAGGGGCGAGCAGTACTTC.

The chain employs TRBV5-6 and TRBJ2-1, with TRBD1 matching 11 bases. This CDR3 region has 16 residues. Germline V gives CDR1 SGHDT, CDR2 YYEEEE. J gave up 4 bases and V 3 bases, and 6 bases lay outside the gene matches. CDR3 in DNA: TGTGCCAGCAGCTGGACAGGGGGCAACCTTTACAATGAGCAGTTCTTC. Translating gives CASSWTGGNLYNEQFF.

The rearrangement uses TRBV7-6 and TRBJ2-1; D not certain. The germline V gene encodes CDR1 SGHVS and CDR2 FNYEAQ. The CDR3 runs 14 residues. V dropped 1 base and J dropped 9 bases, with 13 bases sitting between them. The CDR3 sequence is CASSLGPQSGEQFF. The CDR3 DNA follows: TGTGCCAGCAGCTTAGGGCCCCAAAGTGGTGAGCAGTTCTTC.

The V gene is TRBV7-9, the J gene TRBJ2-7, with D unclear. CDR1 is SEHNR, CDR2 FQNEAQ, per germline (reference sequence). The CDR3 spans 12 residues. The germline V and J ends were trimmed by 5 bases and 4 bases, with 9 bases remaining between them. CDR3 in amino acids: CASSRSVYEQYF. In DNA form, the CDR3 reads TGTGCCAGCAGCAGGAGTGTTTACGAGCAGTACTTC.

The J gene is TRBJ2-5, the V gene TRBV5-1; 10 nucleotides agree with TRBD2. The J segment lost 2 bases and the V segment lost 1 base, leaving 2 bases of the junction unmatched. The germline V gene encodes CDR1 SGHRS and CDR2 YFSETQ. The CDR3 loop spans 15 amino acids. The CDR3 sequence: CASSLLTSGQETQYF. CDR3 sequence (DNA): TGCGCCAGCAGCTTGTTGACTAGCGGGCAAGAGACCCAGTACTTC.

CDR3 nucleotides: TGTGCCAGCCGAGCGGGAGGGAGCACAGATACGCAGTATTTT. Translation: CASRAGGSTDTQYF. V gene TRBV28 combines with J gene TRBJ2-3; 10 bases map to TRBD2. J was trimmed by 0 bases and V by 8 bases; bases with no gene match: 2. The CDR3 loop spans 14 amino acids. Germline-derived CDR1 and CDR2 are MDHEN and SYDVKM. Full variable domain (missing parts from reference TRBV28 and TRBJ2-3): DVKVTQSSRYLVKRTGEKVFLECVQDMDHENMFWYRQDPGLGLRLIYFSYDVKMKEKGDIPEGYSVSREKKERFSLILESASTNQTSMYLCASRAGGSTDTQYFGPGTRLTVL.